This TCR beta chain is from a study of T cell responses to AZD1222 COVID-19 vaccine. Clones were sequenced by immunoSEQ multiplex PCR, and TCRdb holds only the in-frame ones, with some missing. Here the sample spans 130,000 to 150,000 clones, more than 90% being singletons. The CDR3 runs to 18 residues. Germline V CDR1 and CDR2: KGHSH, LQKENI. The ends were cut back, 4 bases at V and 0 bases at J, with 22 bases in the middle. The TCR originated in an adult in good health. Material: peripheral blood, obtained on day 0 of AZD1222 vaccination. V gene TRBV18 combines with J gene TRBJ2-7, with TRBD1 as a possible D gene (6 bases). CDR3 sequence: CASSRNRAGGLSSYEQYF. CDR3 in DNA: TGTGCCAGCTCACGGAACAGGGCGGGCGGTCTAAGCTCCTACGAGCAGTACTTC.